The 20 T cell receptor beta chains below come from one sample, sequenced in a study of shared clonotypes between healthy human individuals. Method: immunoSEQ multiplex PCR; TCRdb's copy keeps in-frame clones and lacks some. The table shows roughly 2.2 million clones, with under 95% occurring only once. Sequencing was carried out using naive CD4+ T cells from PBMCs. The subset is: CD45RA+ positively selected. Receptor source: a young man in good health. Some clones in this sample may be carry-over from other donors' samples.

As for this clone: Other DNA sequences in the same sample also yield this CDR3. The rearrangement joins TRBV5-1 to TRBJ2-7, with D perhaps TRBD1 (5 bases). Germline V CDR1 and CDR2: SGHRS, YFSETQ. This CDR3 is 12 amino acids long. The V end was cut by 4 bases, the J end by 3 bases, with 8 bases between. The CDR3 DNA is TGCGCCAGCAGCGTCGACAGCTACGAGCAGTACTTC. Translating it yields CASSVDSYEQYF.

This clone was seen a single time. This chain connects TRBV4-2 to TRBJ2-5; a possible D gene is TRBD2 (5 bases). The DNA end lines up better with TRBJ2-7; the J call may be wrong. This CDR3 region has 13 residues. Per germline, CDR1 LGHNA and CDR2 YNFKEQ. The CDR3 DNA reads as TGTGCCAGCAGCCAAGTTGGGAGCTACGAGCAGTACTTC. The encoded protein is CASSQVGSYEQYF.

V and J are TRBV30 and TRBJ2-5; D uncertain. Germline V gene sequence: CDR1 GTSNPN, CDR2 SVGIG (reference sequence). The CDR3 extends over 14 amino acids. V was shortened by 0 bases and J by 5 bases, with 13 bases between the two germline ends. As DNA, the CDR3 is TGTGCCTGGAGTGTAAGCTTCGAACGGGAGACCCAGTACTTC. It translates to CAWSVSFERETQYF.

The CDR3 region has the DNA TGCGCCAGCAGCCGAGTAACTAGCGGGAGAGCGGAAGAGACCCAGTACTTC. The encoded protein is CASSRVTSGRAEETQYF. The V gene is TRBV4-1, the J gene TRBJ2-5, with TRBD2 identical over 11 bases. Germline CDR1 is MGHRA and CDR2 is YSYEKL. This CDR3 is built from 17 residues. The trim removed 4 bases at V and 3 bases at J, leaving 10 bases unmatched.

The rearrangement joins TRBV7-2 to TRBJ2-3, with D possibly TRBD2 on 5 matching bases. The ends were cut back, 1 base at V and 1 base at J, with 9 bases in the middle. CDR3 size: 15 residues. CDR1 SGHTA and CDR2 FQGNSA come from the germline V gene. The CDR3 protein is CASSLVALGTDTQYF. The CDR3 DNA is TGTGCCAGCAGCTTAGTAGCGCTAGGCACAGATACGCAGTATTTT.

The gene calls are TRBV5-1 and TRBJ2-3, with TRBD2 matching over 11 bases. There are 13 residues in the CDR3. Germline V gives CDR1 SGHRS, CDR2 YFSETQ. V lost 7 bases, J lost 5 bases, and 3 bases stayed unmatched. CDR3 residues: CASGLAGGDTQYF. The CDR3 coding sequence is TGCGCCAGCGGCCTAGCGGGAGGAGATACGCAGTATTTT.

V usage is TRBV28 and J usage is TRBJ2-7, with 8 bases aligning to TRBD1. The V segment lost 3 bases and the J segment 3 bases; nucleotides outside the gene matches: 7. The CDR3 consists of 15 residues. Germline CDR1 reads MDHEN; CDR2 reads SYDVKM. The CDR3 region is CASSFPQGADYEQYF. The DNA of the CDR3 is TGTGCCAGCAGTTTTCCCCAGGGGGCAGACTACGAGCAGTACTTC.

The V call is TRBV13, the J call TRBJ2-7; TRBD1 matches at 8 bases. The ends lost 5 bases at V and 3 bases at J; junction bases unmatched: 6. CDR1 and CDR2 (germline): PRHDT, FYEKMQ (reference sequence). This CDR3 contains 14 residues. CDR3 in amino acids: CASSPRTGNYEQYF. DNA for the CDR3: TGTGCCAGCAGCCCGAGGACAGGGAACTACGAGCAGTACTTC.

The genes are TRBV25-1 and TRBJ1-5; no firm D call. Germline CDR1 reads MGHDK; CDR2 reads SYGVNS. The V and J ends lost 4 bases and 0 bases respectively, with 7 bases between them. This CDR3 spans 14 amino acids. The CDR3: CASSAQYSNQPQHF. The CDR3 DNA sequence: TGTGCCAGCAGTGCACAGTATAGCAATCAGCCCCAGCATTTT.

The V gene is TRBV5-1, the J gene TRBJ2-7, with 7 bases fitting TRBD1. The CDR3 covers 17 residues. The V and J ends lost 0 bases and 2 bases, in that order; junction bases with no gene match: 11. Germline V gives CDR1 SGHRS, CDR2 YFSETQ. As DNA, the CDR3 is TGCGCCAGCAGCTTGGCCCAGTCAGGGGGTAATCCCTACGAGCAGTACTTC. It encodes CASSLAQSGGNPYEQYF.

Regarding this clone: This specimen includes other DNA sequences encoding the same CDR3. The V and J genes are TRBV7-3 and TRBJ2-3; TRBD2 might be the D (5 bases). Germline V gene data show CDR1 as SGHTA and CDR2 as FQGTGA. This CDR3 is built from 15 residues. V lost 1 base and J 0 bases, leaving 8 bases between the germline ends. The CDR3 DNA reads TGTGCCAGCAGCTTAATGAGCGGTAGCACAGATACGCAGTATTTT. Its translation: CASSLMSGSTDTQYF.

V and J are TRBV5-4 and TRBJ2-5; no clear D gene. The CDR3 has 13 residues. V lost 0 bases and J 5 bases, leaving 8 bases between the germline ends. Per germline, CDR1 SGHNT and CDR2 YYREEE (reference sequence). Here the CDR3 reads CASSLGSVETQYF. DNA of the CDR3: TGTGCCAGCAGCTTGGGGTCTGTGGAGACCCAGTACTTC.

The chain joins TRBV29-1 to TRBJ2-1; the D gene could be TRBD1 or TRBD2 (6 bases each). V was pared by 7 bases and J by 4 bases, with 17 bases between. The CDR3 is made up of 14 amino acids. Germline V gives CDR1 SQVTM, CDR2 ANQGSEA. The CDR3 region is CSAGRGAGYNEQFF. The DNA of the CDR3 is TGCAGCGCGGGAAGGGGGGCCGGATACAATGAGCAGTTCTTC.

A remark on this clone: The same CDR3 can be traced to other DNA sequences in this sample. This rearrangement joins TRBV9 to TRBJ2-1; tentative D call: TRBD2 (5 bases). Germline lookup yields CDR1 SGDLS and CDR2 YYNGEE. The CDR3 loop spans 15 amino acids. V was cut by 0 bases and J by 4 bases, with 11 bases left in between. In DNA form, the CDR3 reads TGTGCCAGCAGCGTAGGAGGGAACGCGTACAATGAGCAGTTCTTC. Translating it yields CASSVGGNAYNEQFF.

The chain recombines TRBV9 with TRBJ2-7; D may correspond to TRBD1 or TRBD2 (5 bases each). This CDR3 comprises 17 residues. Trimming pared 3 bases from V and 3 bases from J, leaving 22 bases between. Germline assignment: CDR1 SGDLS and CDR2 YYNGEE. Written as DNA, the CDR3 is TGTGCCAGCAGCGGCGGTCCAGGACTGGGGACCCACTACGAGCAGTACTTC. Amino acid sequence: CASSGGPGLGTHYEQYF.

This clone was seen only once. The chain carries TRBV29-1 and TRBJ2-5; D gene unclear. Between the trimmed V and J ends, which lost 4 bases and 2 bases, there was a span of 14 bases. The CDR3 is made up of 14 amino acids. Germline loops: CDR1 SQVTM, CDR2 ANQGSEA. In nucleotides, the CDR3 is TGCAGCGTTGGCGGACGGAACCGACAAGAGACCCAGTACTTC. Its protein product is CSVGGRNRQETQYF.

This chain joins TRBV5-1 and TRBJ2-7; 7 bases match TRBD2. CDR3 length: 16 amino acids. The V and J ends lost 0 bases and 0 bases, in that order; junction bases with no gene match: 6. Looked up from germline, CDR1 is SGHRS and CDR2 is YFSETQ. The CDR3 sequence is CASSLEASGFSYEQYF. The CDR3 region has the DNA TGCGCCAGCAGCTTGGAAGCTAGCGGATTCTCCTACGAGCAGTACTTC.

The V call is TRBV6-1, the J call TRBJ2-5, with no clear D. V gave up 2 bases and J gave up 5 bases, with 9 bases separating them. The CDR3 is 13 amino acids. The germline gives CDR1 MNHNS, CDR2 SASEGT. The CDR3 loop is CASSERDLETQYF. The CDR3 region has the DNA TGTGCCAGCAGTGAAAGGGATCTGGAGACCCAGTACTTC.

This clone appeared a single time. This chain joins TRBV6-6 and TRBJ2-7, with 7 nucleotides matching TRBD1. The CDR3 is 14 residues long. Germline loops: CDR1 MNHNY, CDR2 SVGAGI (reference sequence). Unmatched junction bases numbered 5, after V lost 6 bases and J lost 0 bases. The CDR3 spells CASREQGISYEQYF. The CDR3 DNA is TGTGCCAGCAGAGAACAGGGGATCTCCTACGAGCAGTACTTC.

The chain employs TRBV28 and TRBJ1-2; D unclear. Germline CDR1 MDHEN, CDR2 SYDVKM. The CDR3 has 12 residues. V shed 6 bases and J shed 8 bases, with 13 bases lying between them. The CDR3 DNA is TGTGCCAGCAGACTCCCTCGCGGCGGCTACACCTTC. Its protein is CASRLPRGGYTF.